This T cell receptor (beta chain) was sequenced in a study of T-cell reconstitution after alpha-beta-depleted transplantation in children. Unique molecular identifiers were incorporated during preparation of the TCRbeta library. MiXCR, applied by TCRdb to the PCR reads, yields one record per CDR3 protein. The table shows about 540,000 distinct CDR3 sequences, with about 16% occurring only once. This clonotype was observed a handful of times. This specimen was PBMCs from the stem cell graft donor, taken from the stem cell graft. The receptor comes from a human donor who donated a stem cell graft to a child with acute lymphoblastic leukemia.

The CDR3 region is CASSLLGTAGNTIYF. CDR3 in DNA: TGTGCCAGCAGCCTACTCGGGACAGCTGGAAACACCATATATTTT. The J gene is TRBJ1-3, the V gene TRBV7-9; TRBD1 agrees at 7 bases. Germline V gene lookup returns CDR1 SEHNR and CDR2 FQNEAQ (reference sequence). With V trimmed by 5 bases and J by 2 bases, 6 bases remained unmatched. The CDR3 covers 15 residues.